The 31 T cell receptor beta chains listed next were all sequenced from one sample in a study of CD8 T cells in Susac syndrome. Random hexamers were used to reverse transcribe about 0.45 to 1 ug of RNA. TCRdb re-derived calls from the immunoSEQ multiplex PCR reads in MiXCR, one entry per CDR3 protein. The data hold about 140,000 distinct CDR3 sequences, with approximately 95% observed a single time. Sequencing used CD8+ T cells from PBMCs. All receptors derive from a human donor with Susac syndrome.

The chain has TRBV6-5 and TRBJ2-1; 8 positions agree with TRBD1. The CDR3 is 14 amino acids. The V gene's germline CDR1 is MNHEY and CDR2 SVGAGI. The J segment lost 9 bases and the V segment lost 2 bases, leaving 6 bases of the junction unmatched. CDR3 DNA: TGTGCCAGCAGTTACAGGGTGACAGGGGCTGAGCAGTTCTTC. Protein product: CASSYRVTGAEQFF.

This clonotype came up once. J is TRBJ2-3 and V is TRBV12-3 or TRBV12-4; a weak D match, TRBD2 (6 bases). Between the trimmed V and J ends, which lost 4 bases and 6 bases, there was a span of 20 bases. This CDR3 region has 16 residues. CDR3 loop: CASSWQTRPPGDTQYF. CDR3 nucleotides: TGTGCCAGCAGTTGGCAGACTAGGCCTCCGGGGGATACGCAGTATTTT.

The chain couples TRBV7-6 to TRBJ2-2, with TRBD1 matching 7 bases. J was trimmed by 5 bases and V by 8 bases; bases with no gene match: 5. Germline lookup yields CDR1 SGHVS and CDR2 FNYEAQ. The CDR3 contains 13 residues. This chain's CDR3 is CASLAGGTGELFF. The CDR3 bases are TGTGCCAGCTTAGCAGGGGGAACCGGGGAGCTGTTTTTT.

The rearrangement uses TRBV4-1 and TRBJ1-2; 11 nucleotides agree with TRBD1. V shed 2 bases, J shed 3 bases, and the junction held 8 bases outside the gene matches. The CDR3 consists of 17 residues. The germline CDR1 and CDR2 sequences are MGHRA and YSYEKL. In nucleotides, the CDR3 is TGCGCCAGCAGCCAAAACATAGGGACAGGGGGATACTATGGCTACACCTTC. This codes for CASSQNIGTGGYYGYTF.

V and J are TRBV28 and TRBJ1-1; 8 bases match TRBD1. V was clipped by 4 bases and J by 7 bases; unmatched bases: 11. The germline V gene has CDR1 MDHEN and CDR2 SYDVKM. The CDR3 extends over 15 amino acids. In DNA form, the CDR3 reads TGTGCCAGCAGTTCAGGGGGCAATCTCCCCTTTGAAGCTTTCTTT. The encoded protein is CASSSGGNLPFEAFF.

V usage is TRBV10-3 and J usage is TRBJ2-1, with D hard to call. Germline V gene sequence: CDR1 ENHRY, CDR2 SYGVKD. This CDR3 has 11 amino acids. Trimming removed 8 bases at V and 6 bases at J, with 8 bases between. DNA of the CDR3: TGTGCCATCTTACGAGGCAATGAGCAGTTCTTC. Encoded protein: CAILRGNEQFF.

This sequence joins TRBV7-9 and TRBJ2-7; 7 nucleotides match TRBD2. CDR1 and CDR2 (germline): SEHNR, FQNEAQ (reference sequence). This CDR3 has 14 amino acids. V trimming: 8 bases; J trimming: 0 bases; junction bases outside the gene matches: 7. CDR3 residues: CASLGSSGSYEQYF. CDR3 nucleotide sequence: TGTGCCAGCTTAGGGTCTAGCGGCTCCTACGAGCAGTACTTC.

The chain employs TRBV7-2 and TRBJ2-1, with 9 positions matching TRBD2. CDR1 and CDR2 (germline): SGHTA, FQGNSA. V was pared by 5 bases and J by 8 bases, with 13 bases of the junction left unmatched. This CDR3 has 16 residues. As DNA, the CDR3 is TGTGCCAGCAGCCCGGGACTAGCCCCCCAGGTGTATGAGCAGTTCTTC. It encodes CASSPGLAPQVYEQFF.

The V gene is TRBV7-2, the J gene TRBJ1-1, with a weak D call TRBD1 (5 bases). In germline, CDR1 is SGHTA, CDR2 FQGNSA. This CDR3 is built from 19 residues. Trimming cost V 0 bases and J 0 bases, with 20 bases left between them. CDR3: CASSLAGRGTDDMNTEAFF. For the CDR3, the DNA is TGTGCCAGCAGCTTAGCGGGGCGGGGGACGGATGACATGAACACTGAAGCTTTCTTT.

CDR3 sequence: CASSQSRQVIYEQYF. CDR3 DNA sequence: TGTGCCAGCAGCCAAAGTCGACAAGTTATCTACGAGCAGTACTTC. The V call is TRBV3-1, the J call TRBJ2-7; the D is unclear. V was cut by 2 bases and J by 3 bases, with 14 bases left in between. This CDR3 spans 15 amino acids. Per the germline V gene, CDR1 is LGHDT and CDR2 is YNNKEL (reference sequence).

This clonotype appeared a single time. The chain carries TRBV12-3 or TRBV12-4 and TRBJ2-1, with 10 bases fitting TRBD1. Trimming took 6 bases from V and 4 from J; bases not matched to a gene: 3. CDR3 length: 14 amino acids. The CDR3 nucleotides are TGTGCCAGCAGCGGGACAGGGGTTTACAATGAGCAGTTCTTC. Translated: CASSGTGVYNEQFF.

For the CDR3, the DNA is TGCAGTGCTAGAGATCGGGAGGGCCCCCCCTACGAGCAGTACTTC. Its translation: CSARDREGPPYEQYF. This rearrangement joins TRBV20-1 to TRBJ2-7, with 8 bases lining up with TRBD2. Per the germline V gene, CDR1 is DFQATT and CDR2 is SNEGSKA (reference sequence). This CDR3 spans 15 amino acids. V shed 0 bases, J shed 2 bases, and the junction held 6 bases outside the gene matches.

The chain joins TRBV9 to TRBJ2-3; D is undetermined. V lost 0 bases and J lost 2, with 10 bases in between. The CDR3 loop spans 15 amino acids. Germline V CDR1 and CDR2: SGDLS, YYNGEE. The CDR3 reads CASSVGGGDTDTQYF. The CDR3 region has the DNA TGTGCCAGCAGCGTAGGAGGCGGAGACACAGATACGCAGTATTTT.

This clonotype was recorded only once. The chain carries TRBV18 and TRBJ2-6; the D gene is possibly TRBD1 (6 bases). The length of the CDR3 is 16 residues. Trimming took off 5 bases at V and 0 bases at J, with 11 bases between the two ends. Germline CDR1 and CDR2: KGHSH and LQKENI. CDR3 coding DNA: TGTGCCAGCTCAACAGGGTGTGGCTCTGGGGCCAACGTCCTGACTTTC. This encodes CASSTGCGSGANVLTF.

The chain carries TRBV7-9 and TRBJ1-5; D possibly corresponds to TRBD1 (5 bases). The V gene lost 10 bases and the J gene lost 4 bases, with 14 bases spanning the gap. Per the germline V gene, CDR1 is SEHNR and CDR2 is FQNEAQ (reference sequence). The length of the CDR3 is 13 residues. CDR3 sequence (DNA): TGTGCCATAACATTGGGGGGGAATCAGCCCCAGCATTTT. Translation gives CAITLGGNQPQHF. Filled out from reference TRBV7-9 and TRBJ1-5, the complete variable domain reads DTGVSQNPRHKITKRGQNVTFRCDPISEHNRLYWYRQTLGQGPEFLTYFQNEAQLEKSRLLSDRFSAERPKGSFSTLEIQRTEQGDSAMYLCAITLGGNQPQHFGDGTRLSIL.

V gene TRBV7-8 combines with J gene TRBJ2-1, with a weak D call TRBD2 (6 bases). The germline V and J ends were trimmed by 5 bases and 5 bases, with 16 bases remaining between them. Germline V gene sequence: CDR1 SGHVS, CDR2 FQNEAQ. This CDR3 is 15 amino acids long. The CDR3 DNA reads as TGTGCCAGCAGCGCCCGGGGGTCGGGGGACAATGAGCAGTTCTTC. Translation: CASSARGSGDNEQFF.

This chain connects TRBV27 to TRBJ2-1; perhaps D is TRBD1 or TRBD2 (5 bases each). This CDR3 has 15 residues. With 8 bases removed from V and 12 bases from J, the gap between germline ends came to 26 bases. Germline CDR1 reads MNHEY; CDR2 reads SMNVEV (reference sequence). The CDR3 DNA reads as TGTGCCAGCGGCCAACCGGGGCACGCCATCGGTGGGCAGTTCTTC. Translating it yields CASGQPGHAIGGQFF.

This chain connects TRBV9 to TRBJ2-7; D is uncertain. CDR3 size: 13 residues. Germline V lookup: CDR1 SGDLS, CDR2 YYNGEE. Trimming removed 3 bases at V and 2 bases at J, with 9 bases between. CDR3 sequence: CASSGDLPYEQYF. CDR3 nucleotide sequence: TGTGCCAGCAGCGGTGACCTCCCCTACGAGCAGTACTTC.

The rearrangement uses TRBV29-1 and TRBJ1-1; TRBD1 is a possible D gene (5 bases). This CDR3 comprises 12 residues. Germline values: CDR1 SQVTM, CDR2 ANQGSEA. Trimming shortened V by 0 bases and J by 11 bases, and 13 bases separated the two germline ends. CDR3 in amino acids: CSVEDPRGGAFF. The CDR3 DNA reads as TGCAGCGTTGAAGATCCCCGGGGGGGGGCTTTCTTT. The variable domain in full, with the rest retrieved from reference TRBV29-1 and TRBJ1-1, is SAVISQKPSRDICQRGTSLTIQCQVDSQVTMMFWYRQQPGQSLTLIATANQGSEATYESGFVIDKFPISRPNLTFSTLTVSNMSPEDSSIYLCSVEDPRGGAFFGQGTRLTVV.

V usage is TRBV9 and J usage is TRBJ2-1; tentatively, D is TRBD2 (5 bases). The germline V and J ends were trimmed by 0 bases and 6 bases, with 19 bases remaining between them. CDR3 length equals 17 residues. The V gene's germline CDR1 is SGDLS and CDR2 YYNGEE. CDR3 DNA: TGTGCCAGCAGCGTAGTTCCAGCGGTCGCGGTGGGCAATGAGCAGTTCTTC. It encodes CASSVVPAVAVGNEQFF.

This rearrangement joins TRBV14 to TRBJ2-1; D perhaps matches TRBD1 (6 bases). Germline values: CDR1 SGHDN, CDR2 FVKESK. CDR3 size: 16 residues. Trimming pared 0 bases from V and 7 bases from J, leaving 16 bases between. The DNA for the CDR3 is TGTGCCAGCAGCCAAGACCAGGGGATTATGGTAAATGAGCAGTTCTTC. It codes for CASSQDQGIMVNEQFF. Supplemented by reference TRBV14 and TRBJ2-1, the full variable domain reads EAGVTQFPSHSVIEKGQTVTLRCDPISGHDNLYWYRRVMGKEIKFLLHFVKESKQDESGMPNNRFLAERTGGTYSTLKVQPAELEDSGVYFCASSQDQGIMVNEQFFGPGTRLTVL.

The CDR3 nucleotides read TGTGCCAGCAGTTTATTTAGTTCGACAGGGGTATCCTACAATGAGCAGTTCTTC. It translates to CASSLFSSTGVSYNEQFF. V gene TRBV27 combines with J gene TRBJ2-1, with 8 bases aligning to TRBD1. Germline V gene sequence: CDR1 MNHEY, CDR2 SMNVEV (reference sequence). CDR3 size: 18 residues. Unmatched junction bases numbered 9, after V lost 1 base and J lost 1 base.

The chain links TRBV20-1 to TRBJ2-1; tentative D call: TRBD2 (6 bases). CDR3 size: 14 residues. CDR1 and CDR2 (germline): DFQATT, SNEGSKA (reference sequence). Trimming pared 3 bases from V and 3 bases from J, leaving 12 bases between. CDR3 amino acids: CSASPGLSYNEQFF. The CDR3 coding sequence is TGCAGTGCTAGCCCGGGACTGAGCTACAATGAGCAGTTCTTC.

V gene TRBV27 combines with J gene TRBJ2-1, with 13 nucleotides matching TRBD2. The CDR3 covers 15 residues. V dropped 8 bases and J dropped 9; count of bases not matched to a gene: 10. Germline lookup yields CDR1 MNHEY and CDR2 SMNVEV (reference sequence). The CDR3: CASGAGTSGTGEQFF. The CDR3 bases are TGTGCCAGCGGAGCCGGGACTAGCGGGACGGGTGAGCAGTTCTTC.

The chain combines TRBV13 with TRBJ2-2; D is uncertain. The CDR3 is 16 amino acids. Trimming removed 1 base from V and 2 bases from J, with 11 bases in between. Per germline, CDR1 PRHDT and CDR2 FYEKMQ (reference sequence). As DNA, the CDR3 is TGTGCCAGCAGCTTAGCGTCCCAGATTAACACCGGGGAGCTGTTTTTT. Protein sequence: CASSLASQINTGELFF.

J is TRBJ2-7 and V is TRBV11-2; D gene ambiguous. This CDR3 is 15 amino acids long. V dropped 3 bases and J dropped 3 bases, with 15 bases sitting between them. Germline V gene data show CDR1 as SGHAT and CDR2 as FQNNGV. The CDR3 is CASSLVDGFYYEQYF. The CDR3 DNA follows: TGTGCCAGCAGCTTGGTGGACGGATTTTACTACGAGCAGTACTTC.

The V gene is TRBV6-5, the J gene TRBJ2-1, with D uncertain. Trimming pared 6 bases from V and 7 bases from J, leaving 19 bases between. The CDR3 contains 15 residues. Germline V gene sequence: CDR1 MNHEY, CDR2 SVGAGI. CDR3 loop: CASSNNLWGGNEQFF. In nucleotides, the CDR3 is TGTGCCAGCAGCAATAACCTCTGGGGTGGGAATGAGCAGTTCTTC.

The chain combines TRBV6-6 with TRBJ2-1; 9 nucleotides agree with TRBD1. The CDR3 consists of 16 residues. Germline-derived CDR1 and CDR2 are MNHNY and SVGAGI (reference sequence). The junction had 6 bases not matched to a gene; V was cut back by 2 bases and J by 4 bases. The CDR3 DNA sequence: TGTGCCAGCAGTTACGTTCGGGACAGGGCTTACAATGAGCAGTTCTTC. Its protein product is CASSYVRDRAYNEQFF.

The V and J genes are TRBV3-1 and TRBJ2-7; 11 bases agree with TRBD2. There are 16 residues in the CDR3. Germline V gene sequence: CDR1 LGHDT, CDR2 YNNKEL (reference sequence). The junction had 4 bases not matched to a gene; V was cut back by 0 bases and J by 3 bases. The DNA for the CDR3 is TGTGCCAGCAGCCAAGATTTGGGACTAGCGGTCTACGAGCAGTACTTC. It yields the protein CASSQDLGLAVYEQYF.

This chain connects TRBV30 to TRBJ2-1; no clear D. The germline V gene encodes CDR1 GTSNPN and CDR2 SVGIG (reference sequence). Trimming removed 8 bases at V and 10 bases at J, with 15 bases between. CDR3 size: 11 residues. The CDR3 coding sequence is TGTGCCACGGCCCCGACCGGGGAGCAGTTCTTC. The encoded protein is CATAPTGEQFF.

The chain recombines TRBV6-4 with TRBJ2-3; the D gene is possibly TRBD2 (5 bases). Germline assignment: CDR1 MRHNA and CDR2 SNTAGT. The CDR3 consists of 13 residues. V was shortened by 5 bases and J by 0 bases, with 6 bases between the two germline ends. CDR3 DNA sequence: TGTGCCAGCAGTAGCGGTAGCACAGATACGCAGTATTTT. It translates to CASSSGSTDTQYF.